This TCR beta chain was identified in a study of response to subunit inactivated influenza vaccine. V was trimmed by 4 bases and J by 6 bases, leaving 13 bases between them. Germline loops: CDR1 SQVTM, CDR2 ANQGSEA. This CDR3 has 13 amino acids. TCRdb itself ran the RT-PCR reads through MiXCR, one entry per CDR3 protein. This sample yields fewer than 550,000 distinct CDR3 sequences, of which roughly 27% are seen a single time; 1.5% to 2% belongs to the top ten. The sample here was CD4+ T cells sorted from PBMCs, taken 4 to 6 days after vaccination. V usage is TRBV29-1 and J usage is TRBJ2-1; D is perhaps TRBD1 or TRBD2 (5 bases each). This clonotype was sampled from a man aged 50-59 years who received an inactivated influenza vaccine. The CDR3 coding sequence is TGCAGCGTTGGCTTTGGGGGAATCAATGAGCAGTTCTTC. Its translation: CSVGFGGINEQFF.